The 26 T cell receptor beta chains given below trace back to one sample, sequenced in a study of T cells in Graves' hyperthyroidism and ophthalmopathy. The investigators amplified TCR beta CDR3 regions from RNA transcripts. An initial round of RT-PCR targeting the TCR CDR3 relied on the HTBI primer set. MiXCR, applied by TCRdb to the multiplex PCR reads, yields one record per CDR3 protein. The data hold about 840,000 distinct CDR3 sequences, with around 38% observed a single time. The sample taken for sequencing was blood. Receptors originate from a man aged 18 to 30 with Graves' hyperthyroidism.

CDR3: CSFEAGDRGYTF. The CDR3, as DNA: TGCAGCTTCGAGGCAGGGGATAGGGGCTACACCTTC. The chain employs TRBV29-1 and TRBJ1-2, with D possibly matching TRBD1 (6 bases). This CDR3 is 12 amino acids long. Looked up from germline, CDR1 is SQVTM and CDR2 is ANQGSEA. Between the trimmed V and J ends, which lost 8 bases and 8 bases, there was a span of 18 bases.

The table lists this clonotype with many counts. This chain uses TRBV7-9 with TRBJ1-6; TRBD1 agrees at 8 bases. This CDR3 contains 15 residues. J lost 2 bases, V lost 5 bases, and 2 bases had no gene match. The germline CDR1 and CDR2 sequences are SEHNR and FQNEAQ (reference sequence). The CDR3 here is CASSETGAYNSPLHF. CDR3 coding DNA: TGTGCCAGCAGCGAGACAGGGGCCTATAATTCACCCCTCCACTTT.

The table lists this clonotype with many counts. V is TRBV2 and J is TRBJ2-2, with no clear D. The CDR3 extends over 13 amino acids. The V gene's germline CDR1 is SNHLY and CDR2 FYNNEI. Trimming took off 4 bases at V and 7 bases at J, with 10 bases between the two ends. DNA for the CDR3: TGTGCCAGCAGTGCCCGGTTAGGCGGGGAGCTGTTTTTT. Translation: CASSARLGGELFF. Drawing the rest from reference TRBV2 and TRBJ2-2, the complete variable domain is EPEVTQTPSHQVTQMGQEVILRCVPISNHLYFYWYRQILGQKVEFLVSFYNNEISEKSEIFDDQFSVERPDGSNFTLKIRSTKLEDSAMYFCASSARLGGELFFGEGSRLTVL.

Ten or more counts support this clonotype. V gene TRBV7-8 combines with J gene TRBJ1-2; D is unresolved. Germline CDR1 and CDR2: SGHVS and FQNEAQ. V shed 5 bases and J shed 4 bases, with 14 bases lying between them. The length of the CDR3 is 14 residues. The CDR3 DNA reads as TGTGCCAGCAGCCGAGGACGGGCCGCCTATGGCTACACCTTC. Amino acids: CASSRGRAAYGYTF.

This clonotype appeared many times. V is TRBV7-2 and J is TRBJ2-5; TRBD2 matches at 12 bases. The length of the CDR3 is 14 residues. CDR1 and CDR2 from the germline V gene are SGHTA and FQGNSA. J was trimmed by 4 bases and V by 6 bases; bases with no gene match: 3. The CDR3 DNA reads as TGTGCCAGCAGGGCTAGCGGGGGGGTAGAGACCCAGTACTTC. Translated, it gives CASRASGGVETQYF.

This clonotype appeared once. CDR3 in DNA: TGTGCCACCAGCAGAGTAAAAGGGACGCGGCAGAACACTGAAGCTTTCTTT. It translates to CATSRVKGTRQNTEAFF. The chain is built from TRBV15 and TRBJ1-1, with a possible D match to TRBD1 (5 bases). With 1 base removed from V and 1 base from J, the gap between germline ends came to 16 bases. Germline V CDR1 and CDR2: LNHNV, YYDKDF (reference sequence). The CDR3 covers 17 residues.

A note on this clonotype: At one boundary the junction diverges from the germline segment, which might be a read error. The genes are TRBV10-2 and TRBJ1-1; no definite D call. CDR1 is WSHSY, CDR2 SAAADI, per germline. This CDR3 contains 14 residues. The CDR3 DNA reads TGTGCCAGCAGTTTCGGGCAGGAAGTCACTGAAGCTTTCTTT. Amino acids: CASSFGQEVTEAFF.

The CDR3 loop reads CASSSSYGGEKLFF. As DNA, the CDR3 is TGCGCCAGCAGCTCCAGTTACGGGGGTGAAAAACTGTTTTTT. This chain connects TRBV5-1 to TRBJ1-4; possibly TRBD1 for D (5 bases). Looked up from germline, CDR1 is SGHRS and CDR2 is YFSETQ. Trimming cost V 3 bases and J 7 bases, with 13 bases left between them. The length of the CDR3 is 14 residues.

The chain has TRBV15 and TRBJ2-7; D gene uncertain. The germline CDR1 and CDR2 sequences are LNHNV and YYDKDF (reference sequence). The CDR3 covers 10 residues. V lost 3 bases, J lost 6 bases, and 3 bases lay in between. The CDR3 DNA reads as TGTGCCACCAGCAGGGCCGAGCAGTACTTC. It encodes CATSRAEQYF.

This clonotype turned up a few times. The chain joins TRBV10-3 to TRBJ1-2; D gene unclear. Germline CDR1 and CDR2: ENHRY and SYGVKD. The CDR3 sequence is 12 residues long. V lost 10 bases, J lost 14 bases, and 23 bases lay in between. CDR3 nucleotide sequence: TGTGCCAGCAGCCAACAGAACCCTAACTATACCTTC. Protein sequence: CASSQQNPNYTF.

V and J are TRBV29-1 and TRBJ1-1, with D maybe TRBD1 (6 bases). Between the trimmed V and J ends, which lost 2 bases and 4 bases, there was a span of 14 bases. CDR1 is SQVTM and CDR2 is ANQGSEA in the germline V gene. The CDR3 loop spans 14 amino acids. For the CDR3, the DNA is TGCAGCGTTGAACCAGGGGTGGGGAGCACTGAAGCTTTCTTT. This translates into CSVEPGVGSTEAFF.

J is TRBJ1-1 and V is TRBV5-4, with D hard to call. The V end lost 6 bases, the J end lost 1 base, and 10 bases lay between the germline ends. Germline-derived CDR1 and CDR2 are SGHNT and YYREEE (reference sequence). This CDR3 has 13 amino acids. Written as DNA, the CDR3 is TGTGCCAGCACCAGACCTGGGAACACTGAAGCTTTCTTT. Its translation: CASTRPGNTEAFF.

The gene calls are TRBV19 and TRBJ2-2; D possibly uses TRBD1 or TRBD2 (5 bases each). V was shortened by 6 bases and J by 8 bases, with 13 bases between the two germline ends. Germline CDR1 is LNHDA and CDR2 is SQIVND (reference sequence). This CDR3 spans 13 amino acids. The CDR3 DNA follows: TGTGCCAGTAGCGCCGGGACCGCGGGGGAGCTGTTTTTT. Its translation: CASSAGTAGELFF.

This clonotype was observed many times. The rearrangement joins TRBV9 to TRBJ1-1; 9 bases align to TRBD1. The CDR3 contains 15 residues. Germline trimming cut 6 bases from V and 1 base from J; bases unmatched to any gene: 7. Germline loops: CDR1 SGDLS, CDR2 YYNGEE. In DNA, the CDR3 is TGTGCCAGCACACCGGACAGGGGAGAGAACACTGAAGCTTTCTTT. This sequence encodes CASTPDRGENTEAFF.

The chain uses TRBV9 and TRBJ1-1; no firm D call. This CDR3 region has 13 residues. The ends were cut back, 10 bases at V and 4 bases at J, with 17 bases in the middle. The germline gives CDR1 SGDLS, CDR2 YYNGEE. The CDR3 bases are TGTGCCTGGAGAAGGCAGTTGGGCACTGAAGCTTTCTTT. Amino acid sequence: CAWRRQLGTEAFF.

This clonotype was seen repeatedly, ten times or more. The V and J genes are TRBV9 and TRBJ1-6, with D perhaps matching TRBD1 (5 bases). V gave up 0 bases and J gave up 9 bases, with 10 bases separating them. From germline, CDR1 is SGDLS and CDR2 YYNGEE. The CDR3 has 14 amino acids. The CDR3 DNA reads as TGTGCCAGCAGCGTAGGGGGGGGAAGTTCACCCCTCCACTTT. Its translation: CASSVGGGSSPLHF.

The chain employs TRBV24-1 and TRBJ2-5; possible D gene TRBD2, 5 bases. Germline V lookup: CDR1 KGHDR, CDR2 SFDVKD. V was clipped by 3 bases and J by 1 base, with 14 bases between them. The CDR3 runs 16 residues. DNA for the CDR3: TGTGCCACCAGTGATCGTTCCTCCGGACTCCAAGAGACCCAGTACTTC. Protein: CATSDRSSGLQETQYF.

The V call is TRBV5-6, the J call TRBJ1-5, with no clear D. The germline gives CDR1 SGHDT, CDR2 YYEEEE. The CDR3 has 11 amino acids. V was cut by 5 bases and J by 11 bases, with 11 bases left in between. The CDR3 DNA is TGTGCCAGCAGGTTACCCGAGTCCCAGCATTTT. Its protein product is CASRLPESQHF.

The chain carries TRBV6-5 and TRBJ2-7, with D unclear. Germline V gene data show CDR1 as MNHEY and CDR2 as SVGAGI. This CDR3 has 16 amino acids. Deletions cut 2 bases from V and 0 bases from J, with 14 bases between. CDR3 in DNA: TGTGCCAGCAGTTACAGGCAGGTCACGAGCTCCTACGAGCAGTACTTC. Its protein is CASSYRQVTSSYEQYF.

To note about this clonotype: The junction differs from germline at one of its ends, possibly a read error. V gene TRBV4-1 combines with J gene TRBJ1-4; a weak D match, TRBD1 (6 bases). The CDR3 covers 16 residues. CDR1 is MGHRA, CDR2 YSYEKL, per germline. The CDR3 here is CVSSQGQGPVGEKLFF. The DNA for the CDR3 is TGCGTCAGCAGCCAAGGTCAGGGGCCGGTCGGGGAAAAACTGTTTTTT.

This chain links TRBV10-3 with TRBJ1-5; 8 nucleotides match TRBD1. The germline gives CDR1 ENHRY, CDR2 SYGVKD. This CDR3 has 16 residues. The ends lost 4 bases at V and 0 bases at J; junction bases unmatched: 5. The DNA for the CDR3 is TGTGCCATCAGTGCCCTGACAGGGGATAGCAATCAGCCCCAGCATTTT. The encoded protein is CAISALTGDSNQPQHF.

As concerns this clonotype: A much larger clone lies one base from this, so it may be a read error. This chain connects TRBV9 to TRBJ1-1; D not resolved. This CDR3 is 15 amino acids long. From germline, CDR1 is SGDLS and CDR2 YYNGEE. Between the trimmed V and J ends, which lost 0 bases and 3 bases, there was a span of 12 bases. The CDR3 region has the DNA TGTGCCAGCAGCGTAGTTCGCTCTCCTTACACTGAAGCTTTCTTT. It encodes CASSVVRSPYTEAFF.

At least ten counts were recorded for this clonotype. The chain has TRBV20-1 and TRBJ2-7; D remains ambiguous. CDR3 size: 15 residues. CDR1 DFQATT and CDR2 SNEGSKA come from the germline V gene (reference sequence). V dropped 0 bases and J dropped 4 bases, with 16 bases sitting between them. For the CDR3, the DNA is TGCAGTGCTAGAGATATCACCGCCGGAACTTACGAGCAGTACTTC. Encoded protein: CSARDITAGTYEQYF.

The CDR3 bases are TGTGCCAGCACCCTCTCCGGCGGGAGCTCCTACGAGCAGTACTTC. Translated, it gives CASTLSGGSSYEQYF. This sequence joins TRBV2 and TRBJ2-7; 7 bases fit TRBD2. The germline CDR1 and CDR2 sequences are SNHLY and FYNNEI. The CDR3 contains 15 residues. V shed 7 bases, J shed 0 bases, and the junction held 9 bases outside the gene matches.

This chain connects TRBV11-2 to TRBJ1-1; no reliable D call. The V gene's germline CDR1 is SGHAT and CDR2 FQNNGV. V shed 4 bases and J shed 4 bases, with 13 bases lying between them. This CDR3 has 14 amino acids. The CDR3 DNA reads as TGTGCCAGCAGCTCGGGAGTGGTAAGCACTGAAGCTTTCTTT. Residues: CASSSGVVSTEAFF. The full variable domain, with the rest looked up from reference TRBV11-2 and TRBJ1-1, is EAGVAQSPRYKIIEKRQSVAFWCNPISGHATLYWYQQILGQGPKLLIQFQNNGVVDDSQLPKDRFSAERLKGVDSTLKIQPAKLEDSAVYLCASSSGVVSTEAFFGQGTRLTVV.

Points on this clonotype: The missing conserved phenylalanine or tryptophan at the end of this CDR3 makes a read error likely. The limits of the CDR3 on the DNA are not certain, so only TCRdb's listed CDR3 is given. The J gene is TRBJ2-5, the V gene TRBV29-1. The CDR3 is 9 amino acids long, termini counted. From germline, CDR1 is SQVTM and CDR2 ANQGSEA. Here the CDR3 reads CSVETARSY.